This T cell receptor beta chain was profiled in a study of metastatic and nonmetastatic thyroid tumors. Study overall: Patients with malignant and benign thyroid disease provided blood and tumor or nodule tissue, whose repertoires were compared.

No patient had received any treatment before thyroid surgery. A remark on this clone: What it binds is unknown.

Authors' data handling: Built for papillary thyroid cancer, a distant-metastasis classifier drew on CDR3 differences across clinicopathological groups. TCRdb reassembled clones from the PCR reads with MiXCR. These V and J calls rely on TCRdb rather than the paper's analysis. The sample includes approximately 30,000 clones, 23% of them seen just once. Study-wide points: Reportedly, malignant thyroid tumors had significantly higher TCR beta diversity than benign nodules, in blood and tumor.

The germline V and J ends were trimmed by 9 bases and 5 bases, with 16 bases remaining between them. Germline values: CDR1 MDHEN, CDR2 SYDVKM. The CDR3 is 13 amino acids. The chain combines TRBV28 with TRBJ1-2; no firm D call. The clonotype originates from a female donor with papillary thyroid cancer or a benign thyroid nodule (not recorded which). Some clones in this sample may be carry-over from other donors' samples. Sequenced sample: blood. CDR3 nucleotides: TGTGCCAGAATCTCCGACTGGAGGTATGGCTACACCTTC. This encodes CARISDWRYGYTF.